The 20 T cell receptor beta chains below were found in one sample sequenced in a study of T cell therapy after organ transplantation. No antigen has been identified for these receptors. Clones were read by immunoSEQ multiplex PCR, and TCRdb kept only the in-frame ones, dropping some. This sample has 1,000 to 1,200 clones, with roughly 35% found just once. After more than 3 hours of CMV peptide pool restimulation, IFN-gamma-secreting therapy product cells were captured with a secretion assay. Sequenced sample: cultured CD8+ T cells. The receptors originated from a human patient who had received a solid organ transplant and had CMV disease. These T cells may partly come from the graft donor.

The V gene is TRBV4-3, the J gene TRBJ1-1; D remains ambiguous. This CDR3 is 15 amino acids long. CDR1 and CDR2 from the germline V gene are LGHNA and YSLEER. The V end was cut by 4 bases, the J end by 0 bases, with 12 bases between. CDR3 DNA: TGCGCCAGCAGCCCCCTCGCCGATTTGAACACTGAAGCTTTCTTT. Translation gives CASSPLADLNTEAFF.

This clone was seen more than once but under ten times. CDR3 sequence (DNA): TGTGCCAGCAGCTTAGCGGGGGAGGGGGTGCAGTACTTC. Its protein product is CASSLAGEGVQYF. This sequence joins TRBV7-8 and TRBJ2-7, with D perhaps matching TRBD2 (7 bases). The CDR3 covers 13 residues. Per the germline V gene, CDR1 is SGHVS and CDR2 is FQNEAQ. Trimming removed 0 bases at V and 9 bases at J, with 12 bases between. The entire variable domain, with the rest obtained from reference TRBV7-8 and TRBJ2-7, is as follows: GAGVSQSPRYKVAKRGQDVALRCDPISGHVSLFWYQQALGQGPEFLTYFQNEAQLDKSGLPSDRFFAERPEGSVSTLKIQRTQQEDSAVYLCASSLAGEGVQYFGPGTRLTVT.

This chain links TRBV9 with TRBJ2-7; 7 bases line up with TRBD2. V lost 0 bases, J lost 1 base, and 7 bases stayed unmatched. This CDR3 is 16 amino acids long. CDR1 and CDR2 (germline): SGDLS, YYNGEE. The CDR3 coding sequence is TGTGCCAGCAGCGTAGGTCAGTTCGGGGGGTCCTACGAGCAGTACTTC. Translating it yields CASSVGQFGGSYEQYF.

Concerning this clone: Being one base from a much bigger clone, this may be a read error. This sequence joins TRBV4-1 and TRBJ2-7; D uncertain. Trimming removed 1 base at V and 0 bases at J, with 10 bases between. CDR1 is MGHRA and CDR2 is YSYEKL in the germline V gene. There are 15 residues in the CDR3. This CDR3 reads CASSQVGDNSYEQYF. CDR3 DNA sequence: TGCGCCAGCAGCCAAGTCGGCGACAACTCCTACGAGCAGTACTTC.

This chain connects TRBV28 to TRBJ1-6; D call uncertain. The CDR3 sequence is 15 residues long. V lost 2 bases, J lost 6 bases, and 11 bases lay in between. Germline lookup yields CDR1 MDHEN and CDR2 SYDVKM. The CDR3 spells CASSLTDPFNSPLHF. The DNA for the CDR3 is TGTGCCAGCAGTTTAACCGACCCCTTTAATTCACCCCTCCACTTT.

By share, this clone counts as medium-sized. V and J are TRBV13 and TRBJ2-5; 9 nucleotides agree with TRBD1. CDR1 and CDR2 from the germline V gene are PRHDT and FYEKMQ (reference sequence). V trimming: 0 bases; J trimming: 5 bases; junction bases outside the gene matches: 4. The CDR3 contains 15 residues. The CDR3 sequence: CASSLGPGQGETQYF. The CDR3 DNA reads TGTGCCAGCAGCTTAGGCCCGGGACAGGGTGAGACCCAGTACTTC. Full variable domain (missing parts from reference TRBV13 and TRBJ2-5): AAGVIQSPRHLIKEKRETATLKCYPIPRHDTVYWYQQGPGQDPQFLISFYEKMQSDKGSIPDRFSAQQFSDYHSELNMSSLELGDSALYFCASSLGPGQGETQYFGPGTRLLVL.

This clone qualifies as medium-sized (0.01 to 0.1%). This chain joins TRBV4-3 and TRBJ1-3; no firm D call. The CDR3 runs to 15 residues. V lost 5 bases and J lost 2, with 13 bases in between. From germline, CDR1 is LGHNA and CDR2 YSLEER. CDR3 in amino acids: CASSTLGEPGNTIYF. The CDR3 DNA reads TGCGCCAGCAGCACTTTGGGAGAACCTGGAAACACCATATATTTT.

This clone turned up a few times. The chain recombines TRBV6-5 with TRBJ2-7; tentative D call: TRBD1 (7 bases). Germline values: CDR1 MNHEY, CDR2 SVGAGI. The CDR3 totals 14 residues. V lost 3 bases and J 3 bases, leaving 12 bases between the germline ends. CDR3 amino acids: CASSYGGGGYEQYF. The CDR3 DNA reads TGTGCCAGCAGTTATGGAGGGGGCGGCTACGAGCAGTACTTC.

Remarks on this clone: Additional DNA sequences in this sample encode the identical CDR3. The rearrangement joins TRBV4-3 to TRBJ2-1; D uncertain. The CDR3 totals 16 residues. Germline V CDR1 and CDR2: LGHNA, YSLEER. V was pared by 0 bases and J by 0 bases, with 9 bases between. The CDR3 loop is CASSQDGGSSYNEQFF. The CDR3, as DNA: TGCGCCAGCAGCCAAGACGGCGGTAGCTCCTACAATGAGCAGTTCTTC.

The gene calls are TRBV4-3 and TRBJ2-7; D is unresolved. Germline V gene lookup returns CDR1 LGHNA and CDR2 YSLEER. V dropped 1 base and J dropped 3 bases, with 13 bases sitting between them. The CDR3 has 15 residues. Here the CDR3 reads CASSQGEGPLYEQYF. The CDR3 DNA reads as TGCGCCAGCAGCCAAGGGGAAGGACCCCTCTACGAGCAGTACTTC.

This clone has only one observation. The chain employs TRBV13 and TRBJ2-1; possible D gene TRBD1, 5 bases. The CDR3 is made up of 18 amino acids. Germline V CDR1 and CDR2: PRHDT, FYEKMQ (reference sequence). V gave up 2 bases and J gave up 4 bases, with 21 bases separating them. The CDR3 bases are TGTGCCAGCAGCTTAATCGGGTCCAGGAACCGGACATACAATGAGCAGTTCTTC. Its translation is CASSLIGSRNRTYNEQFF. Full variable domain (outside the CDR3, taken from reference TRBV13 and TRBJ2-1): AAGVIQSPRHLIKEKRETATLKCYPIPRHDTVYWYQQGPGQDPQFLISFYEKMQSDKGSIPDRFSAQQFSDYHSELNMSSLELGDSALYFCASSLIGSRNRTYNEQFFGPGTRLTVL.

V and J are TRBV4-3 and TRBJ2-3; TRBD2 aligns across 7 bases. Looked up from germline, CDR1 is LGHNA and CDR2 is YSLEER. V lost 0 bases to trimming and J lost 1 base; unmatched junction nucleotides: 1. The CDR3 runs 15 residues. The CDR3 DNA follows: TGCGCCAGCAGCCAAGATGCGGGGGGCACAGATACGCAGTATTTT. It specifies CASSQDAGGTDTQYF.

CDR3 nucleotide sequence: TGTGCCAGCAGCTTATGGGCCGGGCAACAAGAGACCCAGTACTTC. Translated, it gives CASSLWAGQQETQYF. The chain recombines TRBV11-1 with TRBJ2-5; D is unclear. The germline V gene encodes CDR1 SGHAT and CDR2 FQDESV (reference sequence). This CDR3 spans 15 amino acids. Between the trimmed V and J ends, which lost 2 bases and 2 bases, there was a span of 12 bases.

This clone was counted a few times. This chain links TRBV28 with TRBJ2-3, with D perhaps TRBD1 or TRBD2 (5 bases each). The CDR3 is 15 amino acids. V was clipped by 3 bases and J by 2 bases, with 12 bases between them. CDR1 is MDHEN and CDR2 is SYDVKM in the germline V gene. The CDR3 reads CASSFGDPLTDTQYF. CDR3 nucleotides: TGTGCCAGCAGTTTCGGGGACCCACTCACAGATACGCAGTATTTT. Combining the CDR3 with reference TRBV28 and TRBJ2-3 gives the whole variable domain DVKVTQSSRYLVKRTGEKVFLECVQDMDHENMFWYRQDPGLGLRLIYFSYDVKMKEKGDIPEGYSVSREKKERFSLILESASTNQTSMYLCASSFGDPLTDTQYFGPGTRLTVL.

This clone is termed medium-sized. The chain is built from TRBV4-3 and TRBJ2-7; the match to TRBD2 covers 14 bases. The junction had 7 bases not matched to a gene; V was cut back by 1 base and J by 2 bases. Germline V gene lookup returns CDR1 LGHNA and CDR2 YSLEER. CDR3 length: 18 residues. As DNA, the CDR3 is TGCGCCAGCAGCCAAGGGACTAGCGGGGGGACCTTCCCCTACGAGCAGTACTTC. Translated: CASSQGTSGGTFPYEQYF.

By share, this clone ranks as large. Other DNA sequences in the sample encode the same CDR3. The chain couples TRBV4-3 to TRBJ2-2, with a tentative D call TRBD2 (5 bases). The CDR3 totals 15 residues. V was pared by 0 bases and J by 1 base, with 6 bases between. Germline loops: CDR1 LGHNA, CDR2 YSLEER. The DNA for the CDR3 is TGCGCCAGCAGCCAAGATCGGGGGAACACCGGGGAGCTGTTTTTT. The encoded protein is CASSQDRGNTGELFF.

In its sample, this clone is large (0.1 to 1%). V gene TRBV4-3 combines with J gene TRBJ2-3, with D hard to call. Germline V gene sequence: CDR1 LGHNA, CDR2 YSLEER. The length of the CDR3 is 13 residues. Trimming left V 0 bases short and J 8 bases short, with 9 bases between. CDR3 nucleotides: TGCGCCAGCAGCCAAGAACCAGAGCGTACGCAGTATTTT. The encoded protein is CASSQEPERTQYF.

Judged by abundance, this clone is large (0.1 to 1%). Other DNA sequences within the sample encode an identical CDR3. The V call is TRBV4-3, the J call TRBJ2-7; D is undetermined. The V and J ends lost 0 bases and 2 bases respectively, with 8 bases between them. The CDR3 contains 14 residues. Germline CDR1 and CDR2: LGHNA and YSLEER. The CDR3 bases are TGCGCCAGCAGCCAAGAACCTGGCCCCTACGAGCAGTACTTC. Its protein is CASSQEPGPYEQYF.

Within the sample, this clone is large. The CDR3 bases are TGCGCCAGCAGCCAAGATCACTCTGGGGCCAACGTCCTGACTTTC. Its protein product is CASSQDHSGANVLTF. The V and J genes are TRBV4-3 and TRBJ2-6; D call uncertain. V was cut by 0 bases and J by 0 bases, with 3 bases left in between. This CDR3 spans 15 amino acids. The germline V gene encodes CDR1 LGHNA and CDR2 YSLEER.

The CDR3 protein is CASSQADGAGELFF. The CDR3 bases are TGCGCCAGCAGCCAAGCGGATGGAGCCGGGGAGCTGTTTTTT. V gene TRBV4-3 combines with J gene TRBJ2-2, with D uncertain. The CDR3 is 14 residues long. Germline V gives CDR1 LGHNA, CDR2 YSLEER. Trimming took off 1 base at V and 6 bases at J, with 9 bases between the two ends.